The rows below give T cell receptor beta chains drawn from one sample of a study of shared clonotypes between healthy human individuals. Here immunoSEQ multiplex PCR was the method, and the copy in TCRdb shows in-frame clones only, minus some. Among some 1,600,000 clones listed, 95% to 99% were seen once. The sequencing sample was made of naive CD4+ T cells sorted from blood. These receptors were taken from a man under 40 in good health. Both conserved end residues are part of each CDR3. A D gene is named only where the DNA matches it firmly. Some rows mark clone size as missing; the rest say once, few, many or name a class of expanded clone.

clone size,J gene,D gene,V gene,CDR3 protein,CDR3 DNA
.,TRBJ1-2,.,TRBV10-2,CASRPPLPGSPTYGYTF,TGCGCCAGCAGACCTCCCCTCCCCGGATCCCCTACCTATGGCTACACCTTC
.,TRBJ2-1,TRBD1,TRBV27,CASSPPMRQGSDEQFF,TGTGCCAGCAGTCCCCCCATGCGACAGGGATCGGATGAGCAGTTCTTC
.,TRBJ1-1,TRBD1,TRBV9,CASSVTGGTEAFF,TGTGCCAGCAGCGTTACAGGGGGGACTGAAGCTTTCTTT
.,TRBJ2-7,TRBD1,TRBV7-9,CASSLSLGQGTYEQYF,TGTGCCAGCAGCTTATCCTTGGGACAGGGAACCTACGAGCAGTACTTC
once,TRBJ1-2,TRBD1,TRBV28,CASNPGGAYGYTF,TGTGCCAGCAATCCAGGGGGCGCGTATGGCTACACCTTC
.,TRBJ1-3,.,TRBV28,CASSSILQGYGNTIYF,TGTGCCAGCAGTTCAATTCTACAGGGTTATGGAAACACCATATATTTT
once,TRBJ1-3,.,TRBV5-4,CASSTPTDGNTIYF,TGTGCCAGCAGCACCCCGACAGATGGAAACACCATATATTTT
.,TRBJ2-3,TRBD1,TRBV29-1,CSVVKTGRDTQYF,TGCAGCGTTGTAAAGACAGGGCGGGATACGCAGTATTTT
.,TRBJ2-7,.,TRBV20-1,CSARGLREQYF,TGCAGTGCTAGAGGCCTTAGGGAGCAGTACTTC
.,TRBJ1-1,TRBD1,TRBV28,CASSRQGLFSEAFF,TGTGCCAGCAGTAGACAGGGATTATTCTCTGAAGCTTTCTTT
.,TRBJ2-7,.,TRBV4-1,CASSQGQASSYEQYF,TGCGCCAGCAGCCAAGGACAGGCGAGCTCCTACGAGCAGTACTTC
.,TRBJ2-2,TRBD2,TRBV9,CASSVGGLNTGELFF,TGTGCCAGCAGCGTAGGGGGACTAAACACCGGGGAGCTGTTTTTT
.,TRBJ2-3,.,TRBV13,CASSPSGHSTDTQYF,TGTGCCAGCAGTCCCTCGGGACATAGCACAGATACGCAGTATTTT
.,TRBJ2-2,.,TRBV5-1,CASSLAGNTGELFF,TGCGCCAGCAGCTTGGCCGGTAACACCGGGGAGCTGTTTTTT
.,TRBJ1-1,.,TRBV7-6,CASSLRPRDTLMNTEAFF,TGTGCCAGCAGCTTACGCCCCCGGGACACCTTAATGAACACTGAAGCTTTCTTT